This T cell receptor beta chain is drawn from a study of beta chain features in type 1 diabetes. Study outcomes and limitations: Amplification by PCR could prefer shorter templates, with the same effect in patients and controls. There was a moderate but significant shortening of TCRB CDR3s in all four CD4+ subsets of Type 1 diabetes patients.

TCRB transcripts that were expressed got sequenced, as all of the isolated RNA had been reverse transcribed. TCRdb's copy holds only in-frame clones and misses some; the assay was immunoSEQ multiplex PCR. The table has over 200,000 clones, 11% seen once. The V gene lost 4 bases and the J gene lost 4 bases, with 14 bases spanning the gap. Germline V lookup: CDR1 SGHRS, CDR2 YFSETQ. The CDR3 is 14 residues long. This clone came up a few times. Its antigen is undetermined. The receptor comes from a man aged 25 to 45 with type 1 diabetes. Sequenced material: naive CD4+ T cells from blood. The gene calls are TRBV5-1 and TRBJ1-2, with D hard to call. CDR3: CASSASEARYGYTF. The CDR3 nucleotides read TGCGCCAGCAGCGCGTCGGAGGCCCGCTATGGCTACACCTTC. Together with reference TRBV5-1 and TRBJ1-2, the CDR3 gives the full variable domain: KAGVTQTPRYLIKTRGQQVTLSCSPISGHRSVSWYQQTPGQGLQFLFEYFSETQRNKGNFPGRFSGRQFSNSRSEMNVSTLELGDSALYLCASSASEARYGYTFGSGTRLTVV.